The 20 T cell receptor beta chains below were found in one sample sequenced in a study of beta chain features in type 1 diabetes. Study-level results: All four CD4+ subsets from Type 1 diabetes patients carried moderately but significantly shorter TCRB CDR3s.

Every isolated RNA sample was fully reverse transcribed, so sequencing captured expressed TCRB transcripts. Data came from immunoSEQ multiplex PCR; TCRdb stores just in-frame clones and leaves some out. The sample lists roughly 15,000 clones, approximately 79% occurring once. Which antigens these TCRs recognize remains unknown. Source material: stem cell memory CD4+ T cells from blood. Source of these receptors: a woman between 18 and 30 years old with type 1 diabetes.

The chain carries TRBV9 and TRBJ2-7, with a weak D call TRBD1 (5 bases). The length of the CDR3 is 14 residues. Looked up from germline, CDR1 is SGDLS and CDR2 is YYNGEE. V lost 0 bases to trimming and J lost 5 bases, with 12 bases between them. The CDR3 DNA reads TGTGCCAGCAGCGTAGACCAGGGTAGAGACGAGCAGTACTTC. Protein sequence: CASSVDQGRDEQYF.

V gene TRBV19 combines with J gene TRBJ2-3; D is uncertain. The germline V gene encodes CDR1 LNHDA and CDR2 SQIVND (reference sequence). V lost 3 bases to trimming and J lost 5 bases, with 3 bases between them. The CDR3 is made up of 11 amino acids. The chain's CDR3 is CASSIRDTQYF. CDR3 bases: TGTGCCAGTAGTATCCGAGATACGCAGTATTTT.

The chain joins TRBV6-6 to TRBJ1-1; D call uncertain. Germline CDR1 is MNHNY and CDR2 is SVGAGI (reference sequence). This CDR3 spans 13 amino acids. Trimming removed 7 bases at V and 5 bases at J, with 14 bases between. This chain's CDR3 is CASTIQVRTEAFF. Here the CDR3 DNA reads TGTGCCAGCACCATTCAGGTGAGAACTGAAGCTTTCTTT.

The CDR3 region is CAWILTSGRNNEQFF. The CDR3 nucleotides read TGTGCCTGGATTTTGACTAGCGGGAGGAATAATGAGCAGTTCTTC. J is TRBJ2-1 and V is TRBV30; 13 nucleotides align to TRBD2. V lost 4 bases, J lost 7 bases, and 7 bases stayed unmatched. The CDR3 has 15 residues. Germline CDR1 is GTSNPN and CDR2 is SVGIG (reference sequence).

The CDR3 bases are TGTGCCAGCAGTTCGCCCGAGAGAGGCTACACCTTC. Translation: CASSSPERGYTF. The V call is TRBV28, the J call TRBJ1-2; D is unresolved. The germline V gene has CDR1 MDHEN and CDR2 SYDVKM. V lost 4 bases and J lost 8, with 11 bases in between. The CDR3 length is 12 residues.

The V and J genes are TRBV18 and TRBJ1-1; no firm D call. The V end was cut by 0 bases, the J end by 6 bases, with 5 bases between. The CDR3 contains 12 residues. Germline V lookup: CDR1 KGHSH, CDR2 LQKENI. The CDR3 loop is CASSPPGAEAFF. In DNA form, the CDR3 reads TGTGCCAGCTCACCACCCGGGGCTGAAGCTTTCTTT.

The rearrangement joins TRBV6-5 to TRBJ2-1; 9 nucleotides match TRBD2. Trimming cost V 5 bases and J 8 bases; bases outside gene matches: 7. This CDR3 contains 14 residues. The V gene's germline CDR1 is MNHEY and CDR2 SVGAGI. Written as DNA, the CDR3 is TGTGCCAGCAGTCCACGGCGGGAGGGCCATGAGCAGTTCTTC. Translated: CASSPRREGHEQFF.

The chain uses TRBV30 and TRBJ2-7; possibly TRBD1 for D (5 bases). CDR1 is GTSNPN, CDR2 SVGIG, per germline (reference sequence). CDR3 length equals 15 residues. V gave up 2 bases and J gave up 2 bases, with 16 bases separating them. The CDR3 here is CAWSLQGKRAYEQYF. Written as DNA, the CDR3 is TGTGCCTGGAGTCTTCAGGGAAAACGGGCCTACGAGCAGTACTTC.

The V gene is TRBV5-1, the J gene TRBJ1-4; D is undetermined. V lost 0 bases, J lost 5 bases, and 8 bases lay in between. The germline CDR1 and CDR2 sequences are SGHRS and YFSETQ. The CDR3 is 14 amino acids. Here the CDR3 DNA reads TGCGCCAGCAGCTTGGAACAGACAAATGAAAAACTGTTTTTT. Amino acids: CASSLEQTNEKLFF.

For this clone: No DNA is shown, since the ends of the CDR3 on it are uncertain; the CDR3 is the one TCRdb lists. The chain has TRBV19 and TRBJ2-6; the tabulated D call, TRBD1, remains unverified against the DNA. Germline V gene sequence: CDR1 LNHDA, CDR2 SQIVND (reference sequence). A total of 17 residues make up the CDR3, ends included. This chain's CDR3 is CASSILARGSGANVLTF.

The chain is built from TRBV7-2 and TRBJ2-5; 7 nucleotides line up with TRBD1. The CDR3 loop spans 13 amino acids. V shed 6 bases and J 1 base; nucleotides not matched to a gene: 2. Germline values: CDR1 SGHTA, CDR2 FQGNSA. Here the CDR3 reads CASSRQGQETQYF. In DNA form, the CDR3 reads TGTGCCAGCAGTCGACAGGGCCAAGAGACCCAGTACTTC. The full variable domain, in which reference TRBV7-2 and TRBJ2-5 provide the parts outside the CDR3, is GAGVSQSPSNKVTEKGKDVELRCDPISGHTALYWYRQSLGQGLEFLIYFQGNSAPDKSGLPSDRFSAERTGGSVSTLTIQRTQQEDSAVYLCASSRQGQETQYFGPGTRLLVL.

V gene TRBV5-1 combines with J gene TRBJ2-1; D possibly corresponds to TRBD2 (5 bases). The CDR3 is 13 amino acids. The V end was cut by 0 bases, the J end by 6 bases, with 7 bases between. The germline gives CDR1 SGHRS, CDR2 YFSETQ. CDR3 bases: TGCGCCAGCAGCTTGGTAGGGAGCAATGAGCAGTTCTTC. Its translation is CASSLVGSNEQFF.

The V and J genes are TRBV7-2 and TRBJ1-2; 8 positions agree with TRBD1. CDR1 is SGHTA and CDR2 is FQGNSA in the germline V gene. Losses at the gene ends were 1 base for V and 7 bases for J; bases not matched to a gene: 5. The CDR3 loop spans 14 amino acids. The CDR3 sequence is CASSLGVGQAGYTF. The DNA of the CDR3 is TGTGCCAGCAGCTTAGGGGTGGGACAGGCTGGCTACACCTTC. The full variable domain, rest sourced from reference TRBV7-2 and TRBJ1-2, is GAGVSQSPSNKVTEKGKDVELRCDPISGHTALYWYRQSLGQGLEFLIYFQGNSAPDKSGLPSDRFSAERTGGSVSTLTIQRTQQEDSAVYLCASSLGVGQAGYTFGSGTRLTVV.

This chain uses TRBV5-1 with TRBJ1-1, with 8 bases lining up with TRBD1. With V trimmed by 4 bases and J by 7 bases, 9 bases remained unmatched. Germline V lookup: CDR1 SGHRS, CDR2 YFSETQ. This CDR3 spans 14 amino acids. The CDR3 here is CASSPRTGLSEAFF. In nucleotides, the CDR3 is TGCGCCAGCAGCCCCCGGACAGGGTTGAGTGAAGCTTTCTTT.

The chain is built from TRBV27 and TRBJ2-1; 10 bases are a match to TRBD2. Germline V CDR1 and CDR2: MNHEY, SMNVEV (reference sequence). Trimming cost V 6 bases and J 0 bases; bases outside gene matches: 5. The CDR3 runs to 16 residues. Here the CDR3 reads CASRRTSGRSYNEQFF. The CDR3 bases are TGTGCCAGCAGACGGACTAGCGGACGCTCCTACAATGAGCAGTTCTTC.

A single count supports this clone. The chain is built from TRBV14 and TRBJ2-2, with D perhaps TRBD2 (6 bases). Per germline, CDR1 SGHDN and CDR2 FVKESK. Trimming cost V 5 bases and J 2 bases, with 15 bases left between them. The CDR3 loop spans 16 amino acids. In DNA, the CDR3 is TGTGCCAGCAGCTTAACCGGGACTTCCAACACCGGGGAGCTGTTTTTT. Amino acids: CASSLTGTSNTGELFF.

This clone was detected only once. The rearrangement uses TRBV5-1 and TRBJ2-3; no definite D call. V was cut by 0 bases and J by 2 bases, with 7 bases left in between. The CDR3 extends over 14 amino acids. Germline lookup yields CDR1 SGHRS and CDR2 YFSETQ. The chain's CDR3 is CASSLEQVTDTQYF. The CDR3 nucleotides are TGCGCCAGCAGCTTGGAGCAGGTCACAGATACGCAGTATTTT.

The rearrangement uses TRBV11-3 and TRBJ2-1, with 7 nucleotides matching TRBD1. The CDR3 has 14 residues. V lost 5 bases and J lost 3; bases outside the gene matches: 4. CDR1 and CDR2 (germline): SGHNT, YENEEA. The CDR3 DNA follows: TGTGCCAGCAGCCCGGGGACAGACTACAATGAGCAGTTCTTC. Its translation: CASSPGTDYNEQFF. Full variable domain (outside the CDR3, taken from reference TRBV11-3 and TRBJ2-1): EAGVVQSPRYKIIEKKQPVAFWCNPISGHNTLYWYLQNLGQGPELLIRYENEEAVDDSQLPKDRFSAERLKGVDSTLKIQPAELGDSAVYLCASSPGTDYNEQFFGPGTRLTVL.

The V call is TRBV4-1, the J call TRBJ1-1; maybe TRBD1 (5 bases). The V end lost 3 bases, the J end lost 1 base, and 12 bases lay between the germline ends. Germline assignment: CDR1 MGHRA and CDR2 YSYEKL. The CDR3 runs 15 residues. The CDR3 DNA is TGCGCCAGCAGCCAGTGGCTGGACAAGAACACTGAAGCTTTCTTT. It translates to CASSQWLDKNTEAFF.

The chain employs TRBV6-1 and TRBJ2-3, with no clear D. The length of the CDR3 is 13 residues. V was cut by 7 bases and J by 0 bases, with 8 bases left in between. Germline assignment: CDR1 MNHNS and CDR2 SASEGT. In DNA, the CDR3 is TGTGCCAGCATGGGCGCTAGCACAGATACGCAGTATTTT. Its protein product is CASMGASTDTQYF.